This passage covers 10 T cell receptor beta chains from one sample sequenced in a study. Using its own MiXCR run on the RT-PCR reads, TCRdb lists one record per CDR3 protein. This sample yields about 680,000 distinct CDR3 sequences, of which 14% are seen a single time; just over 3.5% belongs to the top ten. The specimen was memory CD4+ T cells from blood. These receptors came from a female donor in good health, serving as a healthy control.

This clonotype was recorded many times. Here the CDR3 reads CASSLGAGGSGYTF. Here the CDR3 DNA reads TGTGCCAGCAGCTTAGGGGCAGGGGGCAGCGGCTACACCTTC. The gene calls are TRBV7-3 and TRBJ1-2, with 8 bases lining up with TRBD1. Germline CDR1 is SGHTA and CDR2 is FQGTGA. There are 14 residues in the CDR3. V was clipped by 2 bases and J by 8 bases; unmatched bases: 7. Full variable domain (rest looked up from reference TRBV7-3 and TRBJ1-2): GAGVSQTPSNKVTEKGKYVELRCDPISGHTALYWYRQSLGQGPEFLIYFQGTGAADDSGLPNDRFFAVRPEGSVSTLKIQRTERGDSAVYLCASSLGAGGSGYTFGSGTRLTVV.

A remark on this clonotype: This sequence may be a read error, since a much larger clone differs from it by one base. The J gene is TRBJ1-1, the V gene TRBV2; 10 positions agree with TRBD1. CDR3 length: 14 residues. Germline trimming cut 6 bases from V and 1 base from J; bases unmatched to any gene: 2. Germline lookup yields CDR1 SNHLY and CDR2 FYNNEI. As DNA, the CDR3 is TGTGCCAGCAGGCGGGACAGGGGGAACACTGAAGCTTTCTTT. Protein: CASRRDRGNTEAFF.

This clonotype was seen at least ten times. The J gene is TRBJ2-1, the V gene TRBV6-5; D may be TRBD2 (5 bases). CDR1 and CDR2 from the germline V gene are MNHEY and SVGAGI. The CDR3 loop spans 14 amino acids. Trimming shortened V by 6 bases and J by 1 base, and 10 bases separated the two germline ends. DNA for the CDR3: TGTGCCAGCAGCGGGATATCTTCCTACAATGAGCAGTTCTTC. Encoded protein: CASSGISSYNEQFF.

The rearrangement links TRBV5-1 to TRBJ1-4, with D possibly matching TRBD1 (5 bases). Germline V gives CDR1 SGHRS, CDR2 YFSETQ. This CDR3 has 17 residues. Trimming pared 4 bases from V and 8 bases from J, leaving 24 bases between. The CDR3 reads CASSPGSGYRLDEKLFF. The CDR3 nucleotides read TGCGCCAGCAGCCCTGGGTCAGGGTATAGGTTGGACGAAAAACTGTTTTTT.

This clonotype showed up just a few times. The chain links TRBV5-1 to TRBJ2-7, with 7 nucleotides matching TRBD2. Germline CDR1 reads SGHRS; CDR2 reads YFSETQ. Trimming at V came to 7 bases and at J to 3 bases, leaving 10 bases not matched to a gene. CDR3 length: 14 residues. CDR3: CASCWSSGDYEQYF. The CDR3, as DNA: TGCGCCAGCTGTTGGTCTAGCGGAGACTACGAGCAGTACTTC.

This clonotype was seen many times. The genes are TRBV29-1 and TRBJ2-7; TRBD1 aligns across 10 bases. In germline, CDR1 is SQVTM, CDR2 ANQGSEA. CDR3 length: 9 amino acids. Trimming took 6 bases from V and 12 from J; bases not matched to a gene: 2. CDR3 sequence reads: CSVRDRGYF. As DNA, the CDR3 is TGCAGCGTCCGGGACAGGGGGTACTTC.

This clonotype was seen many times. CDR3 region: CASSSPVANTGELFF. The CDR3 coding sequence is TGTGCCAGCAGTTCTCCGGTGGCGAACACCGGGGAGCTGTTTTTT. V usage is TRBV6-5 and J usage is TRBJ2-2; D is unclear. V was shortened by 4 bases and J by 0 bases, with 9 bases between the two germline ends. The CDR3 covers 15 residues. CDR1 is MNHEY, CDR2 SVGAGI, per germline.

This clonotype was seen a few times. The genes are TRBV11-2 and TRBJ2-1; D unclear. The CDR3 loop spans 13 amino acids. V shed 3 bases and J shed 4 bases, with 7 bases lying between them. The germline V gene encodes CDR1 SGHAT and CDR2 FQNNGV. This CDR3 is CASSFSIYNEQFF. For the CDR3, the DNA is TGTGCCAGCAGCTTTTCAATTTACAATGAGCAGTTCTTC.

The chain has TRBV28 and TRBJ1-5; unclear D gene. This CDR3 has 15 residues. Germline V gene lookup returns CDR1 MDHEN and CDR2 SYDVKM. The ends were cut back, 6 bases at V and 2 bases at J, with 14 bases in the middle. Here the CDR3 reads CASSLSTPGNQPQHF. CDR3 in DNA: TGTGCCAGCAGCCTCTCTACTCCAGGCAATCAGCCCCAGCATTTT.

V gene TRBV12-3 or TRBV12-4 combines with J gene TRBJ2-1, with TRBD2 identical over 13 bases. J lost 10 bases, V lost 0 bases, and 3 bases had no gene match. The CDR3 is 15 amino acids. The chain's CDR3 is CASSLALAGGEEQFF. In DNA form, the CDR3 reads TGTGCCAGCAGTTTAGCACTAGCGGGGGGGGAGGAGCAGTTCTTC.